These 6 T cell receptor beta chains were all obtained from the same sample, sequenced in a study of T cells in Graves' hyperthyroidism and ophthalmopathy. The CDR3 regions of TCR beta were amplified from RNA transcripts. Researchers ran a first-round RT-PCR on the TCR CDR3 using the HTBI primer set. A single record per CDR3 protein comes from TCRdb applying MiXCR to the multiplex PCR reads. This sample has around 690,000 distinct CDR3 sequences, with 17% found just once. The sequenced material came from blood. These receptors came from a man aged 45-60 years with Graves' hyperthyroidism.

This clonotype was seen repeatedly, ten times or more. V and J are TRBV13 and TRBJ1-4, with TRBD1 matching over 9 bases. The V gene's germline CDR1 is PRHDT and CDR2 FYEKMQ (reference sequence). The junction had 3 bases not matched to a gene; V was cut back by 5 bases and J by 11 bases. The CDR3 contains 12 residues. The CDR3 here is CASSPGTGKLFF. CDR3 nucleotide sequence: TGTGCCAGCAGCCCAGGGACAGGGAAACTGTTTTTT.

The table lists this clonotype with a few counts. The V call is TRBV10-2, the J call TRBJ2-7; D is unclear. Germline loops: CDR1 WSHSY, CDR2 SAAADI. The germline V and J ends were trimmed by 3 bases and 6 bases, with 6 bases remaining between them. The CDR3 sequence is 11 residues long. CDR3 sequence: CASSELREQYF. CDR3 nucleotide sequence: TGCGCCAGCAGTGAACTTCGCGAGCAGTACTTC.

There are a few counts of this clonotype. V usage is TRBV25-1 and J usage is TRBJ2-1; D may be TRBD1 or TRBD2 (7 bases each). V lost 10 bases to trimming and J lost 4 bases, with 17 bases between them. This CDR3 is built from 14 residues. Per germline, CDR1 MGHDK and CDR2 SYGVNS. The CDR3 coding sequence is TGTGCCACTAAACAGGGGAGGGATTACAATGAGCAGTTCTTC. It encodes CATKQGRDYNEQFF. Together with reference TRBV25-1 and TRBJ2-1, the CDR3 gives the full variable domain: EADIYQTPRYLVIGTGKKITLECSQTMGHDKMYWYQQDPGMELHLIHYSYGVNSTEKGDLSSESTVSRIRTEHFPLTLESARPSHTSQYLCATKQGRDYNEQFFGPGTRLTVL.

This CDR3 is CASSSGTSGFVNTQYF. The CDR3 coding sequence is TGCGCCAGCAGCTCCGGGACTAGCGGGTTTGTGAATACGCAGTATTTT. The V gene is TRBV5-1, the J gene TRBJ2-3; 12 bases line up with TRBD2. Germline values: CDR1 SGHRS, CDR2 YFSETQ. CDR3 length equals 16 residues. Trimming took 3 bases from V and 7 from J; bases not matched to a gene: 9.

This clonotype was recorded at least ten times. The chain employs TRBV5-1 and TRBJ1-1, with 7 bases fitting TRBD1. CDR1 is SGHRS and CDR2 is YFSETQ in the germline V gene. Trimming removed 3 bases from V and 4 bases from J; junction bases left unmatched: 12. The CDR3 consists of 16 residues. The CDR3: CASSSNRDSLVTEAFF. The DNA for the CDR3 is TGCGCCAGCAGCTCAAACCGGGACAGTTTAGTCACTGAAGCTTTCTTT.

The rearrangement links TRBV10-3 to TRBJ2-3; 9 nucleotides agree with TRBD1. The J segment lost 4 bases and the V segment lost 4 bases, leaving 6 bases of the junction unmatched. The CDR3 loop spans 15 amino acids. Per germline, CDR1 ENHRY and CDR2 SYGVKD. DNA for the CDR3: TGTGCCATCAGTGCCCGGACAGGGGACCCAGATACGCAGTATTTT. As protein: CAISARTGDPDTQYF.